This T cell receptor (beta chain) was documented in a study of blood T cell repertoires in COVID-19. About the research overall: Collection of acute and convalescent COVID-19 samples took place in the United States, Italy and Spain. T cells, B-cell-depleted T cells, or PBMCs provided the cDNA or gDNA that served as material.

The CDR3 totals 15 residues. Per germline, CDR1 LGHNA and CDR2 YSLEER. Trimming cost V 6 bases and J 0 bases, with 12 bases left between them. Methods used by the authors: Nucleated cell counts were estimated from reference gene primer amplification. Sequencing was performed with immunoSEQ multiplex PCR; in TCRdb, only in-frame clones are kept and a portion is missing. The V and J calls and clone size come from that table; D and trimming were worked out from the DNA. The sample gives about 130,000 clones, roughly 83% of which show up once; 3% is in the top ten. The clonotype originates from an elderly woman with acute or convalescent COVID-19. This chain connects TRBV4-3 to TRBJ1-5, with a weak D call TRBD1 (5 bases). Material: peripheral blood. In nucleotides, the CDR3 is TGCGCCAGCAGTCCGGGCGGGGCTAGCAATCAGCCCCAGCATTTT. Its protein product is CASSPGGASNQPQHF.